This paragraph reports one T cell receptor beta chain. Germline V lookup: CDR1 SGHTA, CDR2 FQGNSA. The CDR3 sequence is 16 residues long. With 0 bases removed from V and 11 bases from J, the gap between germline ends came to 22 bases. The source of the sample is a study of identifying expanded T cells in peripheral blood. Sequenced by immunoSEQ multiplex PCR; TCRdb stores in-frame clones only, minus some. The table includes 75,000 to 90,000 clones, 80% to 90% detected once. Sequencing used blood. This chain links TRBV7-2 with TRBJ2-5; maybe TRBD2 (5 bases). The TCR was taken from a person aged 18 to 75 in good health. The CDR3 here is CASSLAILSGREEQYF. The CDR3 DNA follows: TGTGCCAGCAGCTTAGCGATCCTCAGCGGTAGAGAGGAGCAGTACTTC. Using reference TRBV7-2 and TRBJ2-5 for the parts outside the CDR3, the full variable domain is GAGVSQSPSNKVTEKGKDVELRCDPISGHTALYWYRQSLGQGLEFLIYFQGNSAPDKSGLPSDRFSAERTGGSVSTLTIQRTQQEDSAVYLCASSLAILSGREEQYFGPGTRLLVL.